The clone carrying this T cell receptor (beta chain) was observed at least ten times. The antigen is unknown. The V gene's germline CDR1 is LNHDA and CDR2 SQIVND (reference sequence). V was clipped by 7 bases and J by 3 bases; unmatched bases: 11. The CDR3 sequence is 15 residues long. The whole isolated RNA underwent reverse transcription, so sequencing captured expressed TCRB transcripts. TCRdb's table, derived via immunoSEQ multiplex PCR, lists solely in-frame clones and lacks some. The profile shows 150,000 to 170,000 clones, about a tenth of them singletons. Sorted populations were all over 98% pure. The data are from a study of beta chain features in type 1 diabetes. Regarding the study as a whole: TCRB CDR3s from Type 1 diabetes patients were moderately but significantly shorter in all four CD4+ subsets.

The sequencing input was central memory CD4+ T cells from blood. J is TRBJ1-2 and V is TRBV19, with 7 bases aligning to TRBD1. The TCR sequence derives from a man aged 25 to 45 with type 1 diabetes. This CDR3 is CASKGFSDRHYGYTF. CDR3 nucleotides: TGTGCCAGTAAAGGTTTCTCGGACAGGCACTATGGCTACACCTTC.